These 16 T cell receptor beta chains originate from one sample sequenced in a study of cytomegalovirus exposure and HLA in healthy donors. PCR employed 60 Vbeta and 13 Jbeta primers. Clones were sequenced by immunoSEQ multiplex PCR, and TCRdb holds only the in-frame ones, with some missing. In the table there are 100,000 to 120,000 clones, around 78% of which are singletons. Sequencing used PBMCs. Receptors were obtained from a male donor in good health and CMV-seronegative.

This chain uses TRBV2 with TRBJ2-2, with TRBD2 identical over 13 bases. J gave up 2 bases and V 4 bases, and 1 base lay outside the gene matches. This CDR3 comprises 16 residues. The germline V gene has CDR1 SNHLY and CDR2 FYNNEI. The CDR3 spells CASSGTSGSNTGELFF. The CDR3 DNA is TGTGCCAGCAGTGGGACTAGCGGGAGCAACACCGGGGAGCTGTTTTTT.

V gene TRBV29-1 combines with J gene TRBJ2-2; 9 nucleotides agree with TRBD1. The CDR3 covers 14 residues. Germline V gives CDR1 SQVTM, CDR2 ANQGSEA. V lost 7 bases, J lost 2 bases, and 5 bases stayed unmatched. The CDR3 is CSAEGQGNTGELFF. In DNA form, the CDR3 reads TGCAGCGCTGAGGGACAGGGCAACACCGGGGAGCTGTTTTTT.

This chain uses TRBV10-3 with TRBJ2-5; perhaps TRBD2 as D (7 bases). Looked up from germline, CDR1 is ENHRY and CDR2 is SYGVKD. The CDR3 covers 14 residues. Trimming removed 3 bases from V and 3 bases from J, with 11 bases in between. The CDR3 nucleotides are TGTGCCATCAGTGATGGGGGGGACAAAGAGACCCAGTACTTC. It translates to CAISDGGDKETQYF.

The chain carries TRBV7-8 and TRBJ2-5, with a tentative D call TRBD2 (6 bases). The CDR3 contains 13 residues. Trimming stripped 1 base from V and 7 bases from J, with 10 bases between. Germline lookup yields CDR1 SGHVS and CDR2 FQNEAQ. CDR3 sequence: CASSLVTAGTQYF. CDR3 sequence (DNA): TGTGCCAGCAGCTTAGTTACAGCGGGGACCCAGTACTTC. Complete variable domain (other parts from reference TRBV7-8 and TRBJ2-5): GAGVSQSPRYKVAKRGQDVALRCDPISGHVSLFWYQQALGQGPEFLTYFQNEAQLDKSGLPSDRFFAERPEGSVSTLKIQRTQQEDSAVYLCASSLVTAGTQYFGPGTRLLVL.

This clone was detected only once. V and J are TRBV5-4 and TRBJ2-5; possibly TRBD2 for D (6 bases). Trimming stripped 4 bases from V and 7 bases from J, with 20 bases between. Germline V gives CDR1 SGHNT, CDR2 YYREEE (reference sequence). The CDR3 runs to 15 residues. As DNA, the CDR3 is TGTGCCAGCAGCCCAATGGAGGGCGGGGTGGGGACCCAGTACTTC. Protein product: CASSPMEGGVGTQYF.

This clone was seen a handful of times. The V gene is TRBV18, the J gene TRBJ2-5; possible D gene TRBD2, 5 bases. The CDR3 runs to 13 residues. V was pared by 2 bases and J by 5 bases, with 9 bases between. Looked up from germline, CDR1 is KGHSH and CDR2 is LQKENI. CDR3 DNA: TGTGCCAGCTCACCAGGGTCGGGGGAGACCCAGTACTTC. This codes for CASSPGSGETQYF.

This clone was counted only a few times. J is TRBJ1-3 and V is TRBV7-9, with D possibly TRBD1 on 5 matching bases. The V gene's germline CDR1 is SEHNR and CDR2 FQNEAQ (reference sequence). The CDR3 has 14 amino acids. V was trimmed by 5 bases and J by 4 bases, leaving 12 bases between them. This CDR3 reads CASSRAGSGNTIYF. The CDR3 nucleotides read TGTGCCAGCAGCCGGGCAGGGTCCGGAAACACCATATATTTT.

On this clone itself: Other nucleotide sequences in the sample specify the same CDR3. This chain links TRBV11-3 with TRBJ1-1; D may be TRBD1 (5 bases). Germline V gene sequence: CDR1 SGHNT, CDR2 YENEEA. V lost 4 bases, J lost 1 base, and 10 bases lay in between. The CDR3 covers 14 residues. The CDR3 sequence: CASSSLDRNTEAFF. DNA for the CDR3: TGTGCCAGCAGCTCCCTCGACAGGAACACTGAAGCTTTCTTT.

The J gene is TRBJ2-5, the V gene TRBV7-3, with 9 bases aligning to TRBD1. The CDR3 loop spans 13 amino acids. Germline assignment: CDR1 SGHTA and CDR2 FQGTGA. Trimming cost V 5 bases and J 5 bases; bases outside gene matches: 3. The CDR3 DNA follows: TGTGCCAGCAGCCCCGGACAGGGGGAGACCCAGTACTTC. Translating gives CASSPGQGETQYF.

This sequence joins TRBV11-2 and TRBJ2-7; no clear D. Germline CDR1 reads SGHAT; CDR2 reads FQNNGV. The germline V and J ends were trimmed by 0 bases and 3 bases, with 6 bases remaining between them. The CDR3 runs to 13 residues. CDR3 bases: TGTGCCAGCAGCTTAGATCCGGGCTACGAGCAGTACTTC. Its protein is CASSLDPGYEQYF.

The J gene is TRBJ2-2, the V gene TRBV5-1, with D unresolved. V gave up 4 bases and J gave up 6 bases, with 13 bases separating them. The length of the CDR3 is 14 residues. Germline loops: CDR1 SGHRS, CDR2 YFSETQ. CDR3 amino acids: CASSGPLRSGELFF. The CDR3 DNA reads TGCGCCAGCAGCGGCCCCCTGAGGTCCGGGGAGCTGTTTTTT.

The J gene is TRBJ2-4, the V gene TRBV19; possible D gene TRBD2, 7 bases. The CDR3 loop spans 16 amino acids. Germline lookup yields CDR1 LNHDA and CDR2 SQIVND (reference sequence). Trimming stripped 4 bases from V and 2 bases from J, with 15 bases between. CDR3 in DNA: TGTGCCAGTAGTACCTCGGGGGGCTATCCCAAAAACATTCAGTACTTC. It codes for CASSTSGGYPKNIQYF.

The chain carries TRBV11-3 and TRBJ1-1; D is undetermined. The CDR3 extends over 14 amino acids. CDR1 and CDR2 (germline): SGHNT, YENEEA. V lost 5 bases and J 3 bases, leaving 13 bases between the germline ends. CDR3 nucleotides: TGTGCCAGCAGCCCTCATGTTCGGGACACTGAAGCTTTCTTT. Translating gives CASSPHVRDTEAFF.

This clone was detected a few times. The V and J genes are TRBV27 and TRBJ1-2, with TRBD1 as a possible D gene (5 bases). This CDR3 is built from 15 residues. V was clipped by 2 bases and J by 5 bases, with 15 bases between them. Germline CDR1 and CDR2: MNHEY and SMNVEV (reference sequence). As DNA, the CDR3 is TGTGCCAGCAGTTTACGGGGGTCAAATTTGTATGGCTACACCTTC. It encodes CASSLRGSNLYGYTF.

J is TRBJ1-4 and V is TRBV28; D gene uncertain. With 7 bases removed from V and 5 bases from J, the gap between germline ends came to 11 bases. Germline V gene sequence: CDR1 MDHEN, CDR2 SYDVKM. The CDR3 spans 13 residues. CDR3: CASTGGKNEKLFF. The CDR3 DNA sequence: TGTGCCAGCACTGGCGGAAAGAATGAAAAACTGTTTTTT. Complete variable domain (other parts from reference TRBV28 and TRBJ1-4): DVKVTQSSRYLVKRTGEKVFLECVQDMDHENMFWYRQDPGLGLRLIYFSYDVKMKEKGDIPEGYSVSREKKERFSLILESASTNQTSMYLCASTGGKNEKLFFGSGTQLSVL.

The chain combines TRBV7-2 with TRBJ2-7; 8 bases agree with TRBD1. The CDR3 is 14 residues long. Per germline, CDR1 SGHTA and CDR2 FQGNSA. V shed 4 bases, J shed 2 bases, and the junction held 4 bases outside the gene matches. Here the CDR3 DNA reads TGTGCCAGCAGCTCAGGGACAGGAGCCTACGAGCAGTACTTC. Amino acid sequence: CASSSGTGAYEQYF. Variable domain in full (rest from reference TRBV7-2 and TRBJ2-7): GAGVSQSPSNKVTEKGKDVELRCDPISGHTALYWYRQSLGQGLEFLIYFQGNSAPDKSGLPSDRFSAERTGGSVSTLTIQRTQQEDSAVYLCASSSGTGAYEQYFGPGTRLTVT.